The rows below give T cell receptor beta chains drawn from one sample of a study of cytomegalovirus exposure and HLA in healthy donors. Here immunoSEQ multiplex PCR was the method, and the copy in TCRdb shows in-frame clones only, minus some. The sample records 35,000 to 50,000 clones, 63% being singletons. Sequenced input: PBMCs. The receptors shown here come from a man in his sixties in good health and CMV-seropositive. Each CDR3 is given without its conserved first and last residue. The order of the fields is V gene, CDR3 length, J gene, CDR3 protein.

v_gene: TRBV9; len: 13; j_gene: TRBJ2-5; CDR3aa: ASSGITGLTETQY
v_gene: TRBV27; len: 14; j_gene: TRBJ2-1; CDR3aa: ASRTRLVAGLVEQF
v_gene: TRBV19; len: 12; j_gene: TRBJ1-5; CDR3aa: ASTPGPEGQPQH
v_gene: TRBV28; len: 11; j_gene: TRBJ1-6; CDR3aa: ASGGGRNSPLH
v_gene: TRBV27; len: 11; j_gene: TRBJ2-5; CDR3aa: ASTPEQVVMQY
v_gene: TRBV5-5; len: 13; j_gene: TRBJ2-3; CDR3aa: ASSYLGQGIDTQY
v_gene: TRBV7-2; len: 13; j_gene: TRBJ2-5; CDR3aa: ASSLDAQGWETQY
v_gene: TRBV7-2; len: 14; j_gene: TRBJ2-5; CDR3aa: ASSPVGLADQETQY
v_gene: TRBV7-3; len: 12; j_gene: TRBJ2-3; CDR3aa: ASSLRDLSDTQY
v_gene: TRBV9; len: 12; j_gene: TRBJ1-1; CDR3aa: ASSVTDWSTEAF
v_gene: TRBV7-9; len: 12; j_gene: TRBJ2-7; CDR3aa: ASSLSGSSYEQY
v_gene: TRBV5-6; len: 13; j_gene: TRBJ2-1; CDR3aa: ASSTGTKGNNEQF
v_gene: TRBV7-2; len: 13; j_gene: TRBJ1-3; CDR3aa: ASSLEGVVRNTIY
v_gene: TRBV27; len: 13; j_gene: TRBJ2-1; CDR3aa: ASRGTHGVYNEQF
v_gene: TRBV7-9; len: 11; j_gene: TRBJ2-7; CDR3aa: ASSTGTHYEQY
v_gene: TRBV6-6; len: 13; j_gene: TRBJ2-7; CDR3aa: ASSLLAGGRYEQY
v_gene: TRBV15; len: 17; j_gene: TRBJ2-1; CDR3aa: ATSRRLAGDITGYNEQF
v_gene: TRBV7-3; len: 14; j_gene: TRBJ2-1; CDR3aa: ASSLGAGVGRPEQF
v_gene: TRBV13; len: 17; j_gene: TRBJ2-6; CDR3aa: ASSPRWGTGGAGANVLT
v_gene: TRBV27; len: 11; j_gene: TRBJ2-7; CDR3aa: ASSLDLSYEQY